The clone carrying this T cell receptor beta chain occurred once. What it recognizes is unknown. This specimen belongs to a study of vaccination and CD4 T cells after COVID-19. Background on the study: Post-COVID specimens were obtained a median approximately 95 days after diagnosis (range 35 to 161). The stimulus for the cells was overlapping spike peptides derived from SARS-CoV-2, HCoV-NL63, HCoV-OC43 and HCoV-229E. Whole-study findings and limits: Convalescent patients had a median roughly 86% of reactive clones appearing only post-vaccination.

Treatment noted: approximately nine-day PBMC culture with coronavirus spike peptide pools or control peptides (ViraFEST assay). Negative selection purified CD4+ T cells after around ten days of culture. The length of the CDR3 is 14 residues. Germline V gene data show CDR1 as SGHVS and CDR2 as FQNEAQ. Trimming left V 5 bases short and J 1 base short, with 11 bases between. Cultured CD4+ T cells had their DNA profiled by the Oncomine TCR Beta short-read assay. One entry per CDR3 protein, called by TCRdb with MiXCR from the PCR reads. Here the sample spans 10,000 to 15,000 distinct CDR3 sequences, 55% to 65% being singletons.

This sequence was found in a human donor who had recovered from COVID-19. The sequenced sample was CD4+ T cells from blood, cultured in vitro. The J gene is TRBJ2-5, the V gene TRBV7-8, with a tentative D call TRBD1 (5 bases). The CDR3 DNA follows: TGTGCCAGCAGCCATCCCGACAGCCAAGAGACCCAGTACTTC. Its translation: CASSHPDSQETQYF.